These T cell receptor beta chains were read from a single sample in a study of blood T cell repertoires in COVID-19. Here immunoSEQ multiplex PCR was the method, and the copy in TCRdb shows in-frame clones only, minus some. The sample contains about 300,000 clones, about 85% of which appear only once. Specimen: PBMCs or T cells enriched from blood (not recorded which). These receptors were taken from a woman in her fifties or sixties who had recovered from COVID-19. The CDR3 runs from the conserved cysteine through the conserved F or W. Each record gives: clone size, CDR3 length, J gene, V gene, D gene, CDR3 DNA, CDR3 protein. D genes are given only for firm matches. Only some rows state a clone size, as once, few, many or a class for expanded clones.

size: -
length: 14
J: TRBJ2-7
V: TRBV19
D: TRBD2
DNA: TGTGCCAGTAGTCCTCGACTAGCGGTCTACGAGCAGTACTTC
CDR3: CASSPRLAVYEQYF

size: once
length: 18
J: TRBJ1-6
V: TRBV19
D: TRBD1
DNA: TGTGCCAGTAGTATAGGGGACAGCAGTAGCAGGTCGGGATCACCCCTCCACTTT
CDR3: CASSIGDSSSRSGSPLHF

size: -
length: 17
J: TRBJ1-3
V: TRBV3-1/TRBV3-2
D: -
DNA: TGTGCCAGCAGCCAAGGGCGGGCAGTCCGCTCTGGAAACACCATATATTTT
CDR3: CASSQGRAVRSGNTIYF

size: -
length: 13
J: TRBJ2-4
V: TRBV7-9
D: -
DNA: TGTGCCAGCAGCGTCCAGGGAAAAAACATTCAGTACTTC
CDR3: CASSVQGKNIQYF

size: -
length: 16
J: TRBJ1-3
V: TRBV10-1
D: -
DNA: TGCGCCAGCAGTGAGTCAACAGGAGCCTCTGGAAACACCATATATTTT
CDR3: CASSESTGASGNTIYF

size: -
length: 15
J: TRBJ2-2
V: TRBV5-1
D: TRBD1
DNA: TGCGCCAGCAGTTCCGGGACAGGGAACACCGGGGAGCTGTTTTTT
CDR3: CASSSGTGNTGELFF

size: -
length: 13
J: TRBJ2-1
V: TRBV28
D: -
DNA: TGTGCCAGCAGTTTAGTCCAACTAGGTGAGCAGTTCTTC
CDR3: CASSLVQLGEQFF

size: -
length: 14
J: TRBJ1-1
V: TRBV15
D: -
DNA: TGTGCCACCCGGGGGAGTACAGGAAACACTGAAGCTTTCTTT
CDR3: CATRGSTGNTEAFF

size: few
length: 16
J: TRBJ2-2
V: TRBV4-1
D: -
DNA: TGCGCCAGCAGCCAAGATCCCAGGGGCTATACCGGGGAGCTGTTTTTT
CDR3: CASSQDPRGYTGELFF

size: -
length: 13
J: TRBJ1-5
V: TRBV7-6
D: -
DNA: TGTGCCAGCAGCTTACAGGGAGGCCAGCCCCAGCATTTT
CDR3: CASSLQGGQPQHF

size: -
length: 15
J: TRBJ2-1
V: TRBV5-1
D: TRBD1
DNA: TGCGCCAGCAGAAGCCGGGACAGTCCATACAATGAGCAGTTCTTC
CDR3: CASRSRDSPYNEQFF

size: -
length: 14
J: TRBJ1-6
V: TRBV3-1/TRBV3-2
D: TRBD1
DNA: TGTGCCAGCAGCCTTACCGACAGGGCTTCACCCCTCCACTTT
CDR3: CASSLTDRASPLHF

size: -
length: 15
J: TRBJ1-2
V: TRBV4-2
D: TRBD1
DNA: TGTGCCAGCAGCCAAGGAGACAGGGTTGGCTATGGCTACACCTTC
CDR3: CASSQGDRVGYGYTF

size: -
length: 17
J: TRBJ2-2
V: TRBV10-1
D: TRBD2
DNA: TGCGCCAGCAGTGAAGGGCTAGCGGGGGGACTAACCGGGGAGCTGTTTTTT
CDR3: CASSEGLAGGLTGELFF

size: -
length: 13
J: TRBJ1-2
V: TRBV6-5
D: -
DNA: TGTGCCAGCAGTTACAAGGGGTCAGATGGCTACACCTTC
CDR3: CASSYKGSDGYTF

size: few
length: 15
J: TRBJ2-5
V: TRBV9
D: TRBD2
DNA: TGTGCCAGCAGCCCGGGACTAGCGTTTCGAGAGACCCAGTACTTC
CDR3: CASSPGLAFRETQYF

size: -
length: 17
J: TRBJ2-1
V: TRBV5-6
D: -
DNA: TGTGCCAGCAGCTTGTGGGTCGCGGGGAGGACCTACAATGAGCAGTTCTTC
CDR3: CASSLWVAGRTYNEQFF

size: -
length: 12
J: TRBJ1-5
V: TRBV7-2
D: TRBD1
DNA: TGTGCCAGCAGCTCCGGACAGGGGGCCCAGCATTTT
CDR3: CASSSGQGAQHF

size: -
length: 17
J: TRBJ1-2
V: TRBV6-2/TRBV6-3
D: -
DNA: TGTGCCAGCAGTTTCCGGGGTTCAACAGGGTCGAGGGATGGCTACACCTTC
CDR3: CASSFRGSTGSRDGYTF

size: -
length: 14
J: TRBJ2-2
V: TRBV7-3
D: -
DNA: TGTGCCAGCAGCCCTAGGACTGGGACCGGGGAGCTGTTTTTT
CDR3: CASSPRTGTGELFF

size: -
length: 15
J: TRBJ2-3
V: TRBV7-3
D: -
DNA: TGTGCCAGCAGCCGTACCTATTCTAGCACAGATACGCAGTATTTT
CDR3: CASSRTYSSTDTQYF

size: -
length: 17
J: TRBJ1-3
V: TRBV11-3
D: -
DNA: TGTGCCAGCAGCTTAGGGGGCGAAGGACCCTCTGGAAACACCATATATTTT
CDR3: CASSLGGEGPSGNTIYF

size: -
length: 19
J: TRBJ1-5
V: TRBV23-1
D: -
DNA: TGCGCCAGCAGTCACCAGGAGTGGGGGACACCAGATAGCAATCAGCCCCAGCATTTT
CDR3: CASSHQEWGTPDSNQPQHF

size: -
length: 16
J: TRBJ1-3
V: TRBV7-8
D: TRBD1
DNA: TGTGCCAGCAGCTTAGGGACGACAGGGGGCGGAAACACCATATATTTT
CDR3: CASSLGTTGGGNTIYF

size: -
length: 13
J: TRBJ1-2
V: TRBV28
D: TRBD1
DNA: TGTGCCAGCAGTAGGGACAGTCGCTGGGGCTACACCTTC
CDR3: CASSRDSRWGYTF

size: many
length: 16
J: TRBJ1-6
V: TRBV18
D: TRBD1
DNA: TGTGCCAGCTCACCATCCGGGACAGGGGCAAATTCACCCCTCCACTTT
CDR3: CASSPSGTGANSPLHF